This TCR beta chain emerged from a study of blood T cell repertoires in COVID-19. Whole-study context: Spain, Italy and the United States supplied samples that represented acute and convalescent COVID-19. PBMCs, B-cell-depleted T cells, or T cells were the source of the cDNA or gDNA that made up the material.

The CDR3 spans 15 residues. Germline CDR1 reads SGHTA; CDR2 reads FQGTGA. J gave up 9 bases and V 1 base, and 7 bases lay outside the gene matches. During active infection, Seattle patients enrolled and were then monitored through disease. The data were produced by immunoSEQ multiplex PCR, yet TCRdb's version contains in-frame clones alone and is incomplete. The table records 90,000 to 100,000 clones, around nine tenths of them present only once. The sequence was collected from a man aged 55 to 70 with COVID-19, enrolled during active disease. Source material: peripheral blood. The chain recombines TRBV7-3 with TRBJ2-1; 9 bases are shared with TRBD2. The CDR3 nucleotides are TGTGCCAGCAGCTTAATGGCGGGAGGGCGTATTGAGCAGTTCTTC. This encodes CASSLMAGGRIEQFF.